This TCR beta chain was retrieved from a study of regulatory T cells in long-lasting Graves disease (dated by TCRdb to the early 2020s). Broadly, across the study: Persistent Graves' disease patients were compared with newly diagnosed Graves' disease patients by peripheral blood TCR sequencing and RNA sequencing. TCR sequencing covered approximately 13 persistent and approximately 20 newly diagnosed Graves' disease patients, about 35 samples in total. The study was registered as a clinical trial and conducted in China.

RNA was extracted from PBMCs in TRIzol for both TCR sequencing and RNA sequencing. Graves' disease was diagnosed according to American Thyroid Association guidelines. Recruitment of patients was carried out at an endocrinology department in Xi'an, China. Each patient gave about 9.1 milliliters of peripheral blood, collected in an EDTA anticoagulant tube. Ficoll Paque Plus density gradient separation was used to isolate PBMCs, and no additional T cell sorting was done. An Agilent 2100 Bioanalyzer and agarose gel were used to check RNA quality, and a NanoDrop 2000 was used to measure RNA concentration. The public reads were run again by TCRdb, first through fastp at Q25 and then through MiXCR, and only productive beta chains were kept. Under each unique CDR3 protein, matching rows form one entry showing the most common genes and DNA. For this sample the table gives roughly 780 distinct CDR3 sequences, of which around 90% were detected only once. The ten most abundant clones make up roughly 25% of the sample.

As to this clonotype: Its binding antigen is unknown. No base quality information exists; no much larger clone differs at one position.

The research as a whole found: Lower TCR Shannon entropy and fewer highly expanded clones were observed in persistent Graves' disease patients than in newly diagnosed patients, which suggested clonal expansion. The authors noted that the small sample size was a limitation that may lower accuracy. Patients with persistent disease shared more public clonotypes (over 2,500) than newly diagnosed patients did (966). Peripheral blood alone was examined, since thyroid tissue, which constituted the primary lesion, could not be accessed.

The clonotype was recovered from a man aged 40-49 years with Graves disease. Donor details come from another sample of the same person, matched by shared clones. The sample in question was peripheral blood mononuclear cells (PBMCs), obtained with antithyroid drug treatment, in newly diagnosed or persistent Graves disease (not recorded which).

The CDR3 amino acid sequence is: CASRDSANTGELFF. The nucleotide sequence reads as follows: TGTGCCAGTAGGGACAGCGCGAACACCGGGGAGCTGTTTTTT. The receptor chain draws on TRBV25-1 and TRBJ2-2; 7 bases in the middle match TRBD1. The CDR3 holds 14 amino acids from the cysteine to the phenylalanine. The only DNA kept is the CDR3, 42 bases in frame from the first base. The CDR1 and CDR2 encoded by the germline V gene are MGHDK and SYGVNS. Ends trimmed: V by 9 bases, J by 0 bases; bases unmatched to a gene: 4.